These 18 T cell receptor beta chains came from one sample sequenced in a study of fetal regulatory T cell absence and autoimmunity (dated by TCRdb to the late 2010s). The library was generated by the immunoSEQ multiplex PCR assay. What TCRdb holds here is the immuneACCESS table cut down to in-frame rearrangements. Part of the clones is not present; checked against another copy, under half of the missing clones reflect an unresolved V gene, and the others are unexplained. The sample table contains around 100,000 clones; only one count was recorded for about two thirds of them. The ten most abundant clones make up less than 2.5% of the sample. Input material: pancreas tissue. The receptors come from a male donor with IPEX syndrome.

This clone came up a few times. The chain joins TRBV7-6 to TRBJ2-1; the D call may be TRBD1 or TRBD2 (6 bases each). This CDR3 has 16 amino acids. V shed 3 bases and J shed 2 bases, with 14 bases lying between them. Per the germline V gene, CDR1 is SGHVS and CDR2 is FNYEAQ. CDR3 amino acids: CASSLVTRDTYNEQFF. As DNA, the CDR3 is TGTGCCAGCAGCTTGGTGACTAGGGACACCTACAATGAGCAGTTCTTC.

The chain combines TRBV19 with TRBJ1-2; D is unresolved. Between the trimmed V and J ends, which lost 5 bases and 0 bases, there was a span of 10 bases. CDR1 and CDR2 from the germline V gene are LNHDA and SQIVND (reference sequence). The CDR3 extends over 14 amino acids. The CDR3 is CASSAQPPNYGYTF. In DNA form, the CDR3 reads TGTGCCAGTAGTGCACAACCTCCTAACTATGGCTACACCTTC.

This chain connects TRBV9 to TRBJ2-7, with TRBD1 matching 8 bases. This CDR3 region has 15 residues. CDR1 is SGDLS and CDR2 is YYNGEE in the germline V gene. V gave up 0 bases and J gave up 2 bases; unmatched junction bases: 4. The CDR3 DNA sequence: TGTGCCAGCAGCGTAGGGGGGGACAGGACCTACGAGCAGTACTTC. The encoded protein is CASSVGGDRTYEQYF.

The chain combines TRBV30 with TRBJ2-7; weak D call: TRBD1 (5 bases). CDR1 GTSNPN and CDR2 SVGIG come from the germline V gene (reference sequence). CDR3 length: 13 amino acids. Trimming stripped 0 bases from V and 5 bases from J, with 11 bases between. CDR3 in DNA: TGTGCCTGGAGTGTGGGGCAGTGGGACGAGCAGTACTTC. Residues: CAWSVGQWDEQYF.

This rearrangement joins TRBV11-2 to TRBJ2-1; the match to TRBD2 covers 13 bases. Looked up from germline, CDR1 is SGHAT and CDR2 is FQNNGV. Trimming took 3 bases from V and 6 from J; bases not matched to a gene: 8. This CDR3 spans 17 amino acids. DNA of the CDR3: TGTGCCAGCAGCTTCGGACTAGCGGGGGCCGGAGGCAATGAGCAGTTCTTC. Protein product: CASSFGLAGAGGNEQFF.

The chain couples TRBV11-3 to TRBJ2-3, with 8 bases identical to TRBD1. The V gene's germline CDR1 is SGHNT and CDR2 YENEEA. V lost 3 bases and J lost 3; bases outside the gene matches: 2. This CDR3 comprises 14 residues. Here the CDR3 reads CASSFRGRTDTQYF. The DNA of the CDR3 is TGTGCCAGCAGCTTCAGGGGGCGGACAGATACGCAGTATTTT. The full variable domain, in which reference TRBV11-3 and TRBJ2-3 provide the parts outside the CDR3, is EAGVVQSPRYKIIEKKQPVAFWCNPISGHNTLYWYLQNLGQGPELLIRYENEEAVDDSQLPKDRFSAERLKGVDSTLKIQPAELGDSAVYLCASSFRGRTDTQYFGPGTRLTVL.

The rearrangement links TRBV29-1 to TRBJ2-1, with D hard to call. Trimming removed 2 bases at V and 5 bases at J, with 13 bases between. Per germline, CDR1 SQVTM and CDR2 ANQGSEA. The CDR3 spans 14 residues. CDR3 DNA: TGCAGCGTTGAAACAAGACGGGTGAACAATGAGCAGTTCTTC. This encodes CSVETRRVNNEQFF.

This sequence joins TRBV4-3 and TRBJ2-3; 8 nucleotides agree with TRBD2. CDR1 is LGHNA and CDR2 is YSLEER in the germline V gene. The J segment lost 6 bases and the V segment lost 1 base, leaving 0 bases of the junction unmatched. There are 13 residues in the CDR3. This CDR3 reads CASSQVAGDTQYF. As DNA, the CDR3 is TGCGCCAGCAGCCAAGTAGCGGGGGATACGCAGTATTTT.

The chain combines TRBV27 with TRBJ2-7, with TRBD1 identical over 7 bases. Germline assignment: CDR1 MNHEY and CDR2 SMNVEV (reference sequence). This CDR3 is built from 17 residues. The V and J ends lost 6 bases and 2 bases, in that order; junction bases with no gene match: 16. The CDR3 bases are TGTGCCAGCAGCCGCCCGGGGCCCGGGACAGCACCCTACGAGCAGTACTTC. Protein sequence: CASSRPGPGTAPYEQYF.

This chain uses TRBV29-1 with TRBJ1-5; D is possibly TRBD1 (5 bases). CDR1 is SQVTM and CDR2 is ANQGSEA in the germline V gene. Trimming stripped 7 bases from V and 0 bases from J, with 13 bases between. The CDR3 sequence is 14 residues long. CDR3 region: CSDRGSDSNQPQHF. Here the CDR3 DNA reads TGCAGCGACCGGGGGTCAGATAGCAATCAGCCCCAGCATTTT.

This clone was detected a few times. The genes are TRBV27 and TRBJ2-1; 8 nucleotides align to TRBD2. Germline V lookup: CDR1 MNHEY, CDR2 SMNVEV (reference sequence). The CDR3 has 15 residues. Trimming took 2 bases from V and 0 from J; bases not matched to a gene: 0. The CDR3 DNA is TGTGCCAGCAGTTTACTAGCGGGCTCCTACAATGAGCAGTTCTTC. Protein sequence: CASSLLAGSYNEQFF.

This clone was detected only a few times. J is TRBJ2-7 and V is TRBV28; D is unclear. V gave up 7 bases and J gave up 0 bases, with 10 bases separating them. Germline loops: CDR1 MDHEN, CDR2 SYDVKM. CDR3 length: 13 amino acids. The CDR3 loop is CASIRGNSYEQYF. CDR3 DNA: TGTGCCAGCATCCGTGGGAACTCCTACGAGCAGTACTTC.

In its sample, this clone was seen a few times. The J gene is TRBJ2-7, the V gene TRBV18; TRBD1 matches at 8 bases. Trimming at V came to 5 bases and at J to 3 bases, leaving 6 bases not matched to a gene. Per germline, CDR1 KGHSH and CDR2 LQKENI. CDR3 length: 14 amino acids. CDR3 residues: CASSSGTGGYEQYF. DNA of the CDR3: TGTGCCAGCTCATCTGGGACAGGAGGCTACGAGCAGTACTTC.

The chain combines TRBV6-1 with TRBJ2-3; D gene uncertain. This CDR3 has 16 amino acids. Germline CDR1 MNHNS, CDR2 SASEGT. Trimming removed 1 base at V and 3 bases at J, with 14 bases between. The CDR3 region is CASSEEGGLMTDTQYF. CDR3 nucleotide sequence: TGTGCCAGCAGTGAAGAAGGCGGCCTGATGACAGATACGCAGTATTTT.

This clone was counted only a few times. V gene TRBV6-6 combines with J gene TRBJ1-5; no clear D. Per germline, CDR1 MNHNY and CDR2 SVGAGI (reference sequence). CDR3 size: 14 residues. V lost 4 bases and J lost 7, with 14 bases in between. In nucleotides, the CDR3 is TGTGCCAGCAGTTCCGTAGAGGCGCGGCAGCCCCAGCATTTT. Protein sequence: CASSSVEARQPQHF.

This clone was observed a few times. The V gene is TRBV7-9, the J gene TRBJ1-2; D is unresolved. The CDR3 sequence is 14 residues long. V dropped 2 bases and J dropped 0 bases, with 7 bases sitting between them. Germline-derived CDR1 and CDR2 are SEHNR and FQNEAQ (reference sequence). The CDR3 DNA reads TGTGCCAGCAGCTTAAGGCCCGCTAACTATGGCTACACCTTC. It is translated as CASSLRPANYGYTF.

This rearrangement joins TRBV4-1 to TRBJ2-1; 16 bases match TRBD2. This CDR3 is 18 amino acids long. The germline V gene has CDR1 MGHRA and CDR2 YSYEKL. V gave up 2 bases and J gave up 7 bases; unmatched junction bases: 8. The CDR3 region is CASSQPGLAGGGGNEQFF. CDR3 nucleotide sequence: TGCGCCAGCAGCCAACCGGGACTAGCGGGAGGGGGGGGGAATGAGCAGTTCTTC.

The chain links TRBV4-3 to TRBJ1-2; D uncertain. The V end was cut by 0 bases, the J end by 1 base, with 6 bases between. CDR3 size: 14 residues. The germline V gene encodes CDR1 LGHNA and CDR2 YSLEER. The chain's CDR3 is CASSQDTLNYGYTF. DNA of the CDR3: TGCGCCAGCAGCCAAGACACCCTTAACTATGGCTACACCTTC.